This T cell receptor beta chain was captured in a study of blood T cell repertoires in COVID-19 (dated by TCRdb to the early 2020s). At the level of the whole study: Samples covering the acute and convalescent phases of COVID-19 were provided by collaborators in the United States, Italy and Spain. Where available, HLA class I and class II types were taken from metadata supplied by the sample provider and were not determined by assay-based typing. The dataset comprised deeply sampled blood TCRbeta repertoires from subjects exposed to, actively infected with, or recovered from COVID-19. Samples were obtained from the ongoing ImmuneRACE study (first 160 participants) and from over 1,000 subjects provided by 6 global collaborators. A de-identified subject ID, COVID-19 status, age in years and sex were almost always included in the sample metadata. The repertoires were made available in a free public database intended to serve as a resource for research on the immune response to SARS-CoV-2. The prospective study material was composed of cDNA or gDNA derived from T cells, B-cell-depleted T cells, or PBMCs.

TCRbeta CDR3 regions were amplified from genomic DNA by means of the immunoSEQ Assay, a bias-controlled multiplex PCR. Processing in the source paper ran as follows. Nucleated cell counts per sample were estimated from amplification of reference gene primers within the assay. Sequence reads were collapsed and filtered to measure the absolute abundance of every unique TCRbeta CDR3 rearrangement. For each sample, productive Simpson clonality was calculated as the square root of Simpson's diversity index across productive rearrangements. The immuneACCESS repertoire file appears here via TCRdb, limited to in-frame rearrangements. These files lack a portion of the clones; in checked studies, under half of the deficit traces to unresolved V genes, and the cause of the others is not known. The V and J calls and clone size were taken over from that table, and D and trimming were inferred from the DNA. A total of about 330,000 clones appear in this sample, roughly nine tenths of them only once. The top ten clones comprise approximately 5% of the sample.

Measured from the cysteine to the phenylalanine, the CDR3 is 14 residues long. The CDR3 DNA has 42 bases and is translated from base 1. From the germline V gene (reference sequence), CDR1 is LNHDA and CDR2 is SQIVND. Ends trimmed: V by 5 bases, J by 6 bases; bases unmatched to a gene: 6. Overall study outcomes, separate from this receptor: Clinical and demographic metadata were provided uncurated, with the amount varying by source and participant.

Participants in the prospective study were enrolled through a virtual design, were aged about 18 to 89 years, and lived in roughly 24 United States geographic areas. To assign participants to cohorts, the prospective study relied on clinical history that participants themselves reported in a screening survey and a study questionnaire. ImmuneRACE Cohort 3 recovered participants were defined by two consecutive negative NP/OP PCR tests, healthcare professional clearance, or symptom resolution. In the prospective study, whole blood, serum and a nasopharyngeal or oropharyngeal swab were collected from each participant by mobile phlebotomists. Prospective study participants could optionally give additional blood draws and questionnaires over an approximately two-month period. Before DNA extraction, blood samples from the prospective study were shipped at room temperature or frozen. On this clone: Its binding antigen is unknown. No base quality values were provided; no much bigger clone lies one nucleotide off.

The sequence was collected from a woman in her twenties or thirties who had recovered from COVID-19. The rearrangement joined TRBV19 to TRBJ1-2; TRBD1 agrees with 10 junctional bases. The sample consisted of PBMCs or T cells enriched from blood (not recorded which). The CDR3: CASSQPGQGHGYTF. In nucleotide form, the sequence is TGTGCCAGTAGTCAACCGGGACAGGGGCATGGCTACACCTTC.